This TCR beta chain was documented in a study of cytomegalovirus exposure and HLA in healthy donors. General study results and limits: Later analysis suggested most CMV-associated TCR beta chains were HLA-restricted.

This clone was recorded once. Its antigen is not identified. One end of the junction does not line up with germline, which may come from a read error. Germline-derived CDR1 and CDR2 are MNHNY and SVGAGI (reference sequence). The CDR3 is 11 amino acids. The study ran its PCR with 60 Vbeta and 13 Jbeta primers. Some clones are missing from TCRdb's copy, which holds only in-frame ones; the method was immunoSEQ multiplex PCR. The data show some 190,000 clones, around four fifths seen once. The receptor comes from a man younger than 35 in good health and CMV-seronegative. The V and J genes are TRBV6-6 and TRBJ1-2; D gene uncertain. The sample was PBMCs. The CDR3, as DNA: TGTGCCAGCAGCTCCGCCGGGTCTTTAAAATTC. Its protein product is CASSSAGSLKF.